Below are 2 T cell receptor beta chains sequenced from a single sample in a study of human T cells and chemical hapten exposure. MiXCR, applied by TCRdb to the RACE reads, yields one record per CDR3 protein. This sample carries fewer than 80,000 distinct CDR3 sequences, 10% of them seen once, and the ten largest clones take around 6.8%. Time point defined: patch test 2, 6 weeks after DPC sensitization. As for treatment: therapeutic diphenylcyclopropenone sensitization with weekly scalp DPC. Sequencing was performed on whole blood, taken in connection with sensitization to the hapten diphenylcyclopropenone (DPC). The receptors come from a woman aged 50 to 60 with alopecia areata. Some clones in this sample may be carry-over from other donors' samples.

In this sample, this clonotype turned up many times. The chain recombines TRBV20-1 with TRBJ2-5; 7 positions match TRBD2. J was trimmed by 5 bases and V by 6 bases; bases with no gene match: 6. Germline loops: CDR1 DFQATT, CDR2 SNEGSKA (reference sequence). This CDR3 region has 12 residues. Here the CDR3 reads CSAKTSKETQYF. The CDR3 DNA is TGCAGTGCAAAGACTAGCAAGGAGACCCAGTACTTC.

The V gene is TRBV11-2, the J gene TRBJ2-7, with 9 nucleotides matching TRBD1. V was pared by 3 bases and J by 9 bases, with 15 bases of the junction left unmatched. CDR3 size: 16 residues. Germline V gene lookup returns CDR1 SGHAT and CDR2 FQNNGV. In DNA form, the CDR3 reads TGTGCCAGCAGCTTGCTTGCCGGGACAGGGATTAATGTGCAGTACTTC. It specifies CASSLLAGTGINVQYF.